This T cell receptor beta chain stems from a study of blood T cells in healthy people across ages. Points from the study as a whole: Compared with aged donors, long-lived donors showed fewer expanded clones, suggesting selection.

To note about this clonotype: Its antigen remains unknown.

Primers used in a second PCR of roughly 6 to 12 cycles were a sample-barcoded 5' primer and a J-beta primer mix. One entry per CDR3 protein results from TCRdb running MiXCR on the 5' RACE reads. The table includes hundreds of thousands of distinct CDR3 sequences, roughly 53% detected once. The clonotype comes from a man aged 55-75 years in good health. Sequenced input: blood.

The CDR3 region has the DNA TGTGCCAGCAGCCTAGGGGGGACAGCCTACAATGAGCAGTTCTTC. This codes for CASSLGGTAYNEQFF. V and J are TRBV2 and TRBJ2-1; perhaps TRBD1 as D (7 bases). Germline V gives CDR1 SNHLY, CDR2 FYNNEI. CDR3 length equals 15 residues. V lost 6 bases, J lost 2 bases, and 14 bases lay in between.